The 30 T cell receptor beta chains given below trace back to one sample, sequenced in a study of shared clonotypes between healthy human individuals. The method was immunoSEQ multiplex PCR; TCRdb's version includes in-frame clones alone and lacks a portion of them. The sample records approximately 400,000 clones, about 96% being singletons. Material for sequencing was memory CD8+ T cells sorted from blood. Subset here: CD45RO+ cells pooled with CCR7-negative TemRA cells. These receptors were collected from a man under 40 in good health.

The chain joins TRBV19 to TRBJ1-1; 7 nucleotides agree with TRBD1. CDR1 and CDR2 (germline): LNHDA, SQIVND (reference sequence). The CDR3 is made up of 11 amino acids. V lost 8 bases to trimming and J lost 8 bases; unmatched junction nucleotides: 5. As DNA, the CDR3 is TGTGCCAGTTGGTGGGACAGAGAAGCTTTCTTT. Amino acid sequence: CASWWDREAFF.

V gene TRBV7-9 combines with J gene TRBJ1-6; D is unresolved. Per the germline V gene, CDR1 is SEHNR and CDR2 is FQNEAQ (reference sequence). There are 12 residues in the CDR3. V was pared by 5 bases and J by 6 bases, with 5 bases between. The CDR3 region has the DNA TGTGCCAGCAGCCGCCCTAATTCACCCCTCCACTTT. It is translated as CASSRPNSPLHF.

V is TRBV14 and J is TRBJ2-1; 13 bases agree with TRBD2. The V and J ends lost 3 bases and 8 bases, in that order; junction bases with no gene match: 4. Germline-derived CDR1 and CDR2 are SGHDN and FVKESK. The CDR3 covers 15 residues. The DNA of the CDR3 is TGTGCCAGCAGCCAGGGACTAGCGGGAATGGATGAGCAGTTCTTC. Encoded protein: CASSQGLAGMDEQFF.

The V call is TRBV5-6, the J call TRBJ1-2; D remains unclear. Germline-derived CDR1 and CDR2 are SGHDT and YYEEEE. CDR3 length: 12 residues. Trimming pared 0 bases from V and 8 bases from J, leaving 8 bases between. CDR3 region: CASSLADMGYTF. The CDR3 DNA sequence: TGTGCCAGCAGCTTGGCAGATATGGGCTACACCTTC.

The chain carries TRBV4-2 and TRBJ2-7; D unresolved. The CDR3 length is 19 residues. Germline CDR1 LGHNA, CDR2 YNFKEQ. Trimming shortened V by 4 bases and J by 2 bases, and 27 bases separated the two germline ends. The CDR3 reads CASSPQRYFPRIPPYEQYF. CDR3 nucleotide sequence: TGTGCCAGCAGCCCACAAAGGTACTTCCCCCGAATCCCGCCCTACGAGCAGTACTTC.

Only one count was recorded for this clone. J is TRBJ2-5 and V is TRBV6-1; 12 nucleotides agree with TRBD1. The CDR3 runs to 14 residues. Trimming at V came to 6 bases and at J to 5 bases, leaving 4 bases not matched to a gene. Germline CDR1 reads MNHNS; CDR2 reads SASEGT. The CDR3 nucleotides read TGTGCCAGCAGGGGACAGGGGGCCGGGGAGACCCAGTACTTC. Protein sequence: CASRGQGAGETQYF.

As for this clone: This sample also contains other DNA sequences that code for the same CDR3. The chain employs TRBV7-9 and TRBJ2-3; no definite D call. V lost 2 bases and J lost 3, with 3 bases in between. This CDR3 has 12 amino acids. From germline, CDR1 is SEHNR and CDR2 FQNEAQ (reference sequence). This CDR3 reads CASSLSTDTQYF. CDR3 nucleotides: TGTGCCAGCAGCTTATCAACAGATACGCAGTATTTT.

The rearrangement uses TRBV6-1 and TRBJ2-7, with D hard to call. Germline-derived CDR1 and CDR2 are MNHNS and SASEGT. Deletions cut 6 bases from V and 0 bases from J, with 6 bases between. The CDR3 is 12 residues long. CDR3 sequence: CASSPSSYEQYF. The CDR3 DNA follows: TGTGCCAGCAGCCCAAGCTCCTACGAGCAGTACTTC.

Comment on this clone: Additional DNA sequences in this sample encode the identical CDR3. CDR3 nucleotide sequence: TGTGCCAGCAGCCAGGCAGATACGCAGTATTTT. It yields the protein CASSQADTQYF. The rearrangement uses TRBV14 and TRBJ2-3; D uncertain. Trimming shortened V by 3 bases and J by 4 bases, and 2 bases separated the two germline ends. The CDR3 has 11 residues. Looked up from germline, CDR1 is SGHDN and CDR2 is FVKESK.

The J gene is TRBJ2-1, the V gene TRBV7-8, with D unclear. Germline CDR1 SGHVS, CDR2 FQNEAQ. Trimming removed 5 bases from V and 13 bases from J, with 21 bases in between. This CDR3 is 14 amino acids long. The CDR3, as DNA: TGTGCCAGCAGCCAAGGGCCCTCTAGTGTCGCCCAGTTCTTC. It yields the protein CASSQGPSSVAQFF.

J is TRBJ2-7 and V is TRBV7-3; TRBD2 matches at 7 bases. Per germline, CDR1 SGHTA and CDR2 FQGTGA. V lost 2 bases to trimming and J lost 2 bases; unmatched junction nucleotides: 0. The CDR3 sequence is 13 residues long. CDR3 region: CASSLGTTYEQYF. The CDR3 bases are TGTGCCAGCAGCTTAGGGACTACCTACGAGCAGTACTTC.

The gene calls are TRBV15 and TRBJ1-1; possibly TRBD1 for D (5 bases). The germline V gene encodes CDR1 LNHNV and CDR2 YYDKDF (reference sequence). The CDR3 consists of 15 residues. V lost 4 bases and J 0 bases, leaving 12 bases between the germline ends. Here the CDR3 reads CATSTWTSLNTEAFF. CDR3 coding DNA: TGTGCCACCAGCACCTGGACATCCTTGAACACTGAAGCTTTCTTT.

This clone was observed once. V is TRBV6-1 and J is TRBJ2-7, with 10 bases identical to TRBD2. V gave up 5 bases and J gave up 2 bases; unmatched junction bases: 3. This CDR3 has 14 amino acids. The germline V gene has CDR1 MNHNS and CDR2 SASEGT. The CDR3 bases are TGTGCCAGCAGTCGAGCGGGAGGGGCCTACGAGCAGTACTTC. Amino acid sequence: CASSRAGGAYEQYF.

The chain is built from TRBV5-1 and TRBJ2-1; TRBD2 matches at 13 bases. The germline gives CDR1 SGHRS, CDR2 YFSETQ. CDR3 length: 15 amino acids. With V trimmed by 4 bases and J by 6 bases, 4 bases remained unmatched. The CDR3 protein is CASSELAGGVNEQFF. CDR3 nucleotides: TGCGCCAGCAGCGAACTAGCGGGAGGGGTCAATGAGCAGTTCTTC. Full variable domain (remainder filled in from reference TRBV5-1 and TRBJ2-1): KAGVTQTPRYLIKTRGQQVTLSCSPISGHRSVSWYQQTPGQGLQFLFEYFSETQRNKGNFPGRFSGRQFSNSRSEMNVSTLELGDSALYLCASSELAGGVNEQFFGPGTRLTVL.

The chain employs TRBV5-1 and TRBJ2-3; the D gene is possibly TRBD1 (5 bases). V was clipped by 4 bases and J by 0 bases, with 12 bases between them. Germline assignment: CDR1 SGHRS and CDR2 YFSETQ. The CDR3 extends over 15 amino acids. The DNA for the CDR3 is TGCGCCAGCAGCCCAGGGTACGTCAGCACAGATACGCAGTATTTT. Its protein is CASSPGYVSTDTQYF.

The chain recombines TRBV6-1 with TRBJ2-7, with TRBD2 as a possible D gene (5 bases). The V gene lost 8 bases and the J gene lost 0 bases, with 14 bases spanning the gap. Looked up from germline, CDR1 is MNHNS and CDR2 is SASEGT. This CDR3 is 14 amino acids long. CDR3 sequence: CASRLRASSYEQYF. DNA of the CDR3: TGTGCCAGCCGCCTGAGGGCTAGCTCCTACGAGCAGTACTTC.

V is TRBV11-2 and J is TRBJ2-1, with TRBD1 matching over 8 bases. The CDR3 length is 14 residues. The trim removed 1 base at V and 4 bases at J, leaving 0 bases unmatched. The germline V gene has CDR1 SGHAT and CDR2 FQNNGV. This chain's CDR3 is CASSLGDRYNEQFF. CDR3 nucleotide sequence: TGTGCCAGCAGCTTAGGGGACAGGTACAATGAGCAGTTCTTC.

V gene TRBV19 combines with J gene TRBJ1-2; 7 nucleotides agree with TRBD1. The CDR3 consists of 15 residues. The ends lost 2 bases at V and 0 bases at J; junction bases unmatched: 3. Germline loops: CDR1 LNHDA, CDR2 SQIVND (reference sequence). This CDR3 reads CASSITGTANYGYTF. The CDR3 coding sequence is TGTGCCAGTAGTATAACCGGGACAGCTAACTATGGCTACACCTTC.

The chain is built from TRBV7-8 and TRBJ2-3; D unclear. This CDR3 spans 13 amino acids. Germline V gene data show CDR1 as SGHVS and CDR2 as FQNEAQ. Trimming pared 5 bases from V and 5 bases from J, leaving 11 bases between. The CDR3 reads CASSLPVVDTQYF. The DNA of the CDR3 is TGTGCCAGCAGCCTCCCGGTAGTAGATACGCAGTATTTT.

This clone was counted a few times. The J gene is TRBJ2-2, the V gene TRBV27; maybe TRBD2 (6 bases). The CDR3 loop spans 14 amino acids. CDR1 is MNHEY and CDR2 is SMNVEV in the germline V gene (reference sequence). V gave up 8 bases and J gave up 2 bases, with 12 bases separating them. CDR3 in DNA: TGTGCCAGCCTAGGACTACCTAACACCGGGGAGCTGTTTTTT. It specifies CASLGLPNTGELFF.

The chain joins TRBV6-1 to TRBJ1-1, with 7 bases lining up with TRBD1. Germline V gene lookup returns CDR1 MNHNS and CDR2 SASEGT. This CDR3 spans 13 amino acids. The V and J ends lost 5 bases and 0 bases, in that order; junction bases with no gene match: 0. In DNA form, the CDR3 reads TGTGCCAGCAGTCAGGGGGTGAACACTGAAGCTTTCTTT. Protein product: CASSQGVNTEAFF.

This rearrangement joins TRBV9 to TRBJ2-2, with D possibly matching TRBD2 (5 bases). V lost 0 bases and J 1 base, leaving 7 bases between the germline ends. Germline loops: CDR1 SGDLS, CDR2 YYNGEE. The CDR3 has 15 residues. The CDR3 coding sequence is TGTGCCAGCAGCGTAGTCGCGGGGAACACCGGGGAGCTGTTTTTT. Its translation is CASSVVAGNTGELFF.

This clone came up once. CDR3 region: CASSSYSSGPREAFF. The DNA for the CDR3 is TGTGCCAGCAGTTCCTATTCCTCAGGGCCGAGGGAAGCTTTCTTT. The J gene is TRBJ1-1, the V gene TRBV6-1, with D perhaps TRBD1 (5 bases). With 5 bases removed from V and 8 bases from J, the gap between germline ends came to 21 bases. This CDR3 is 15 amino acids long. The V gene's germline CDR1 is MNHNS and CDR2 SASEGT.

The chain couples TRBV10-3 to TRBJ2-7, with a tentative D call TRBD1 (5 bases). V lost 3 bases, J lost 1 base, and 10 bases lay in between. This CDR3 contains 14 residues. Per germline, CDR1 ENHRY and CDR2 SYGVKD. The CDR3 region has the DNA TGTGCCATCAGTGAACAACAGGAGTCCTACGAGCAGTACTTC. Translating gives CAISEQQESYEQYF.

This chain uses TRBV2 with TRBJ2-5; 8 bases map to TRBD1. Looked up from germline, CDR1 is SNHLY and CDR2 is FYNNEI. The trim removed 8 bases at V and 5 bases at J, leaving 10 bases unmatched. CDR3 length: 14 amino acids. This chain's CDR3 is CASGYRGEEETQYF. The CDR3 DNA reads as TGTGCCAGCGGGTACAGGGGGGAGGAGGAGACCCAGTACTTC.

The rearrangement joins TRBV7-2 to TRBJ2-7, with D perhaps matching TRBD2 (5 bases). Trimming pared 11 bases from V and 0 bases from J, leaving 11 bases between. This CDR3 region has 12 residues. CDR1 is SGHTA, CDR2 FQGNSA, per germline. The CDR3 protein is CARWRCSYEQYF. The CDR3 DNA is TGTGCCCGCTGGAGGTGCTCCTACGAGCAGTACTTC.

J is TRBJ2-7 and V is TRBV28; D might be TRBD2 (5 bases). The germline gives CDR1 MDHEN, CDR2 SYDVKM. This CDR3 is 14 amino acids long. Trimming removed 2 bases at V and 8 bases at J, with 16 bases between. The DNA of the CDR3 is TGTGCCAGCAGTTTAACCTCCCGGTGGGAGAAGCAGTACTTC. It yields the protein CASSLTSRWEKQYF.

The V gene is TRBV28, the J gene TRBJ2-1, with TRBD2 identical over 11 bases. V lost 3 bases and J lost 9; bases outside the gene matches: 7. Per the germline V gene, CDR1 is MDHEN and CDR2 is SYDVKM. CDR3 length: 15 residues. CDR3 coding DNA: TGTGCCAGCAGTTTCGGGCTAGCGGGAGGAAGTGAGCAGTTCTTC. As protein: CASSFGLAGGSEQFF.

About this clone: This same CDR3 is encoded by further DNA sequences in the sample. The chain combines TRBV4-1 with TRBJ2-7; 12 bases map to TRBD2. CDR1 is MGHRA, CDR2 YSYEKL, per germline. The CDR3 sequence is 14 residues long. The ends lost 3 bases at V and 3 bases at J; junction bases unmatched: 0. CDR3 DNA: TGCGCCAGCAGCCAGGGACTAGCGGGCTACGAGCAGTACTTC. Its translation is CASSQGLAGYEQYF.

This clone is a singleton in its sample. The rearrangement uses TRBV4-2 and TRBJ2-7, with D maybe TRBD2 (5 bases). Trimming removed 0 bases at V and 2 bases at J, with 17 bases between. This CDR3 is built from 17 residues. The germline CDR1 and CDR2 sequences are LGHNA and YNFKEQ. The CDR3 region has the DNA TGTGCCAGCAGCCAAGACGGGGAGAGCCTCATCCCCTACGAGCAGTACTTC. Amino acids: CASSQDGESLIPYEQYF.